Each of the 21 T cell receptor beta chains below was sequenced from the same sample in a study of CD8 T cells in ankylosing spondylitis. A single record per CDR3 protein comes from TCRdb applying MiXCR to the 5' RACE reads. The sample holds 150,000 to 200,000 distinct CDR3 sequences, roughly 34% seen once. Sequenced material: synovial fluid, either unsorted or a sorted T cell fraction (not recorded which). The source is a male donor with ankylosing spondylitis.

This clonotype came up many times. The chain has TRBV20-1 and TRBJ1-3, with D perhaps matching TRBD1 (5 bases). The length of the CDR3 is 13 residues. CDR1 DFQATT and CDR2 SNEGSKA come from the germline V gene (reference sequence). V lost 5 bases, J lost 2 bases, and 10 bases lay in between. CDR3: CSAPGQAGNTIYF. CDR3 bases: TGCAGTGCTCCAGGGCAGGCTGGAAACACCATATATTTT.

There are a few counts of this clonotype. The chain combines TRBV5-1 with TRBJ1-1, with D uncertain. V was trimmed by 1 base and J by 7 bases, leaving 8 bases between them. Germline-derived CDR1 and CDR2 are SGHRS and YFSETQ. This CDR3 has 12 residues. The CDR3 protein is CASSLTRGEAFF. The CDR3 coding sequence is TGCGCCAGCAGCTTGACCCGGGGTGAAGCTTTCTTT.

The chain has TRBV29-1 and TRBJ2-1; D is unresolved. With 3 bases removed from V and 4 bases from J, the gap between germline ends came to 13 bases. The length of the CDR3 is 14 residues. The germline gives CDR1 SQVTM, CDR2 ANQGSEA. CDR3 sequence (DNA): TGCAGCGTTGAGTTCCCTAGTCTTTACAATGAGCAGTTCTTC. Translating it yields CSVEFPSLYNEQFF.

This rearrangement joins TRBV7-9 to TRBJ2-7, with 7 bases lining up with TRBD2. The CDR3 extends over 16 amino acids. V trimming: 2 bases; J trimming: 0 bases; junction bases outside the gene matches: 7. The V gene's germline CDR1 is SEHNR and CDR2 FQNEAQ (reference sequence). The CDR3: CASSLMTSRSSYEQYF. The CDR3 DNA reads as TGTGCCAGCAGCTTAATGACTAGCCGGAGCTCCTACGAGCAGTACTTC.

This sequence joins TRBV6-1 and TRBJ1-2, with 7 bases matching TRBD1. The CDR3 is 14 residues long. Germline V CDR1 and CDR2: MNHNS, SASEGT. Trimming cost V 6 bases and J 6 bases; bases outside gene matches: 10. The CDR3 coding sequence is TGTGCCAGCAGGGAGACAGGGCTCGGGGATGGCTACACCTTC. Translating gives CASRETGLGDGYTF.

The rearrangement links TRBV28 to TRBJ1-3; 10 bases fit TRBD1. Germline CDR1 is MDHEN and CDR2 is SYDVKM. With V trimmed by 7 bases and J by 3 bases, 3 bases remained unmatched. This CDR3 region has 14 residues. CDR3 DNA: TGTGCCAGCACGGGACAGGGGTTTGGAAACACCATATATTTT. Its translation: CASTGQGFGNTIYF.

This sequence joins TRBV7-9 and TRBJ1-1; 8 nucleotides align to TRBD1. Germline-derived CDR1 and CDR2 are SEHNR and FQNEAQ (reference sequence). The CDR3 has 14 residues. V shed 4 bases and J 4 bases; nucleotides not matched to a gene: 5. CDR3: CASSSQGAGTEAFF. The CDR3 nucleotides read TGTGCCAGCAGCTCCCAGGGGGCGGGCACTGAAGCTTTCTTT. The full variable domain, its missing parts supplied by reference TRBV7-9 and TRBJ1-1, is DTGVSQNPRHKITKRGQNVTFRCDPISEHNRLYWYRQTLGQGPEFLTYFQNEAQLEKSRLLSDRFSAERPKGSFSTLEIQRTEQGDSAMYLCASSSQGAGTEAFFGQGTRLTVV.

This clonotype was seen ten or more times. The chain joins TRBV9 to TRBJ1-6; D perhaps matches TRBD1 (5 bases). Germline V gene lookup returns CDR1 SGDLS and CDR2 YYNGEE. The ends were cut back, 4 bases at V and 6 bases at J, with 14 bases in the middle. CDR3 size: 15 residues. The CDR3: CASSFNPGGNSPLHF. The CDR3 DNA sequence: TGTGCCAGCAGCTTCAATCCGGGGGGTAATTCACCCCTCCACTTT. The complete variable domain, with remaining parts taken from reference TRBV9 and TRBJ1-6, reads DSGVTQTPKHLITATGQRVTLRCSPRSGDLSVYWYQQSLDQGLQFLIQYYNGEERAKGNILERFSAQQFPDLHSELNLSSLELGDSALYFCASSFNPGGNSPLHFGNGTRLTVT.

There are a few counts of this clonotype. J is TRBJ2-7 and V is TRBV20-1, with D possibly being TRBD1 (5 bases). V shed 2 bases and J shed 8 bases, with 13 bases lying between them. CDR1 DFQATT and CDR2 SNEGSKA come from the germline V gene (reference sequence). The CDR3 is made up of 12 amino acids. The CDR3 protein is CSARSRQSKQYF. The CDR3 bases are TGCAGTGCTAGATCGCGACAGTCTAAGCAGTACTTC.

There are a few counts of this clonotype. This chain joins TRBV20-1 and TRBJ2-5, with TRBD2 matching over 12 bases. The CDR3 spans 18 residues. Germline V gene lookup returns CDR1 DFQATT and CDR2 SNEGSKA (reference sequence). V dropped 6 bases and J dropped 3; count of bases not matched to a gene: 17. The CDR3 nucleotides read TGCAGTGCCCGGCCCCGGCTAGCGGGAGGGCCTAGGGAAGAGACCCAGTACTTC. Its translation is CSARPRLAGGPREETQYF.

The chain couples TRBV5-1 to TRBJ1-5, with 9 bases matching TRBD1. The length of the CDR3 is 16 residues. The V segment lost 5 bases and the J segment 8 bases; nucleotides outside the gene matches: 14. CDR1 is SGHRS and CDR2 is YFSETQ in the germline V gene. CDR3 DNA: TGCGCCAGCAGGGAGGGGACAGGGCAGGGTTTTGAGCCCCAGCATTTT. Its protein is CASREGTGQGFEPQHF.

The CDR3 DNA sequence: TGTGCCAGCAGCCCGGGACCGCTGAACACTGAAGCTTTCTTT. Amino acid sequence: CASSPGPLNTEAFF. The chain joins TRBV7-2 to TRBJ1-1, with D maybe TRBD1 (5 bases). CDR1 and CDR2 (germline): SGHTA, FQGNSA. Trimming cost V 5 bases and J 0 bases, with 10 bases left between them. This CDR3 region has 14 residues.

The CDR3 loop reads CATPGRTDTQYF. The CDR3 DNA sequence: TGTGCCACACCCGGGCGCACAGATACGCAGTATTTT. The genes are TRBV24-1 and TRBJ2-3; D gene ambiguous. The CDR3 runs 12 residues. Looked up from germline, CDR1 is KGHDR and CDR2 is SFDVKD. The V end was cut by 10 bases, the J end by 1 base, with 8 bases between.

This clonotype was seen many times. This chain links TRBV12-3 or TRBV12-4 with TRBJ2-7; TRBD2 matches at 7 bases. The V segment lost 4 bases and the J segment 7 bases; nucleotides outside the gene matches: 4. CDR3 length: 12 amino acids. The CDR3 is CASSSREYEQYF. CDR3 coding DNA: TGTGCCAGCAGTTCGCGGGAGTATGAGCAGTACTTC.

This clonotype was counted a few times. This sequence joins TRBV14 and TRBJ2-7; 10 bases align to TRBD2. From germline, CDR1 is SGHDN and CDR2 FVKESK. The J segment lost 4 bases and the V segment lost 1 base, leaving 10 bases of the junction unmatched. CDR3 length equals 17 residues. CDR3 nucleotides: TGTGCCAGCAGCCAAGGGGGAGCTAGCGGGAGTTATTACGAGCAGTACTTC. Translating it yields CASSQGGASGSYYEQYF.

This clonotype was detected many times. This rearrangement joins TRBV28 to TRBJ1-5; unclear D gene. V lost 3 bases to trimming and J lost 8 bases, with 23 bases between them. The CDR3 loop spans 17 amino acids. The germline CDR1 and CDR2 sequences are MDHEN and SYDVKM. The CDR3 sequence is CASSFSSADTQIKPQHF. The CDR3 nucleotides are TGTGCCAGCAGTTTCTCATCTGCGGATACTCAAATCAAGCCCCAGCATTTT.

The chain carries TRBV4-1 and TRBJ1-1, with a possible D match to TRBD1 (5 bases). This CDR3 is 14 amino acids long. The ends were cut back, 0 bases at V and 9 bases at J, with 14 bases in the middle. In germline, CDR1 is MGHRA, CDR2 YSYEKL. The CDR3 protein is CASSQDRGRAKAFF. The CDR3 DNA follows: TGCGCCAGCAGCCAAGATCGGGGGAGGGCTAAAGCTTTCTTT.

In its sample, this clonotype was seen a few times. The gene calls are TRBV12-3 or TRBV12-4 and TRBJ2-1; weak D call: TRBD1 (6 bases). V was pared by 6 bases and J by 2 bases, with 14 bases between. The CDR3 spans 15 residues. CDR3 loop: CASRTTGTTYNEQFF. The CDR3 DNA sequence: TGTGCCAGCAGAACGACAGGTACGACCTACAATGAGCAGTTCTTC.

The chain has TRBV5-1 and TRBJ2-7, with no clear D. CDR1 and CDR2 (germline): SGHRS, YFSETQ. Trimming left V 6 bases short and J 5 bases short, with 21 bases between. The CDR3 runs to 15 residues. In nucleotides, the CDR3 is TGCGCCAGCACCTATTCCACCTCCCCCGCCCACGAGCAGTACTTC. Its protein is CASTYSTSPAHEQYF.

V is TRBV28 and J is TRBJ1-2; perhaps TRBD1 as D (6 bases). The V gene's germline CDR1 is MDHEN and CDR2 SYDVKM. The CDR3 contains 15 residues. The V and J ends lost 6 bases and 0 bases respectively, with 14 bases between them. CDR3 in amino acids: CASSVLGGANYGYTF. CDR3 nucleotides: TGTGCCAGCAGCGTCCTCGGGGGCGCTAACTATGGCTACACCTTC.

The V and J genes are TRBV7-9 and TRBJ1-4, with 8 positions matching TRBD1. The CDR3 has 14 amino acids. The junction had 2 bases not matched to a gene; V was cut back by 6 bases and J by 2 bases. Germline CDR1 SEHNR, CDR2 FQNEAQ (reference sequence). CDR3 amino acids: CASSRQGTNEKLFF. In DNA form, the CDR3 reads TGTGCCAGCAGTCGACAGGGGACTAATGAAAAACTGTTTTTT.